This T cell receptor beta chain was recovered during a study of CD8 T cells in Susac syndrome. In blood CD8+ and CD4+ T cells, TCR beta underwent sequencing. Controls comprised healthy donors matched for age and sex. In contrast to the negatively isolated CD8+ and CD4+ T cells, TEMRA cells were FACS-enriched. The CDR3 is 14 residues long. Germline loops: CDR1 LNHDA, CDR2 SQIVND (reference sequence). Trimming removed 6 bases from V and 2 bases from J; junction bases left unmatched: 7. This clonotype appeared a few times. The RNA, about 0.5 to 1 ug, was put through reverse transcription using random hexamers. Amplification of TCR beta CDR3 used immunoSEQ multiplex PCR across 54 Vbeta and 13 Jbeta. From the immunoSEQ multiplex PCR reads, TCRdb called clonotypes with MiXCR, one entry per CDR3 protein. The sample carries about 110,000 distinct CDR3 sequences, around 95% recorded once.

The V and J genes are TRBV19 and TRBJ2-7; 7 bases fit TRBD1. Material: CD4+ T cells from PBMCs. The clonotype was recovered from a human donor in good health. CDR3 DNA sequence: TGTGCCAGTAGCCGACAGGGCGGGCCCTACGAGCAGTACTTC. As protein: CASSRQGGPYEQYF.